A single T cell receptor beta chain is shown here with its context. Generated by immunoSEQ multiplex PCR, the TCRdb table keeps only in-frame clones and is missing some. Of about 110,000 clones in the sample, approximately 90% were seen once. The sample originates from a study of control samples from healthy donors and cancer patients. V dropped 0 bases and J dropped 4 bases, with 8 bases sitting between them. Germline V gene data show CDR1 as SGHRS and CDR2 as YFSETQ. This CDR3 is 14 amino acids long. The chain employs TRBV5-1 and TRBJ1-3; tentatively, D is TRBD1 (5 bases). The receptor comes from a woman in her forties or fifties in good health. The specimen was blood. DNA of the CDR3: TGCGCCAGCAGCTTGGGGGGGTTCGGAAACACCATATATTTT. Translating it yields CASSLGGFGNTIYF. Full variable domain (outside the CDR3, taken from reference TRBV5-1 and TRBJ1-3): KAGVTQTPRYLIKTRGQQVTLSCSPISGHRSVSWYQQTPGQGLQFLFEYFSETQRNKGNFPGRFSGRQFSNSRSEMNVSTLELGDSALYLCASSLGGFGNTIYFGEGSWLTVV.